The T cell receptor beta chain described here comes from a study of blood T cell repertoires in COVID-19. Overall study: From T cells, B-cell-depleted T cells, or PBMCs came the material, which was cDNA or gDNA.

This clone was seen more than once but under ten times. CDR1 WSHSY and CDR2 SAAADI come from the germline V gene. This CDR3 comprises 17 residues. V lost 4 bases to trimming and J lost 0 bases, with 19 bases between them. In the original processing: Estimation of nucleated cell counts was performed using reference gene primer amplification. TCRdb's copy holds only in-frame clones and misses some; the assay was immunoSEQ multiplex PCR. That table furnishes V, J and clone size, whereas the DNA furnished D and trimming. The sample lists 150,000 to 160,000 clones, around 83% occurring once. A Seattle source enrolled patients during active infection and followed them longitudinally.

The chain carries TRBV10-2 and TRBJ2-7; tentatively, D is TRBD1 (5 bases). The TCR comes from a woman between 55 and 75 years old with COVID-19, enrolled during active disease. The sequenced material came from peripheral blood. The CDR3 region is CASSGPDKRLSSYEQYF. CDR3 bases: TGCGCCAGCAGTGGGCCGGACAAGCGATTGAGCTCCTACGAGCAGTACTTC.